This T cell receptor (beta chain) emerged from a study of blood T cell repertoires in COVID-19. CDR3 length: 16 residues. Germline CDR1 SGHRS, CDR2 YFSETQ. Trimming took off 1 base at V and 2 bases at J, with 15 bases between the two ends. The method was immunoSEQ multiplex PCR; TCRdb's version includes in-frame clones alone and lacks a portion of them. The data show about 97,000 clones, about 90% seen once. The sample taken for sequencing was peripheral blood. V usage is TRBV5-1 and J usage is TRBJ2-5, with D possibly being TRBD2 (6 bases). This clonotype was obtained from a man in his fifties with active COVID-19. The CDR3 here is CASSLWRGREQETQYF. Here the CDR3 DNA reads TGCGCCAGCAGCTTGTGGCGGGGTCGGGAACAAGAGACCCAGTACTTC.